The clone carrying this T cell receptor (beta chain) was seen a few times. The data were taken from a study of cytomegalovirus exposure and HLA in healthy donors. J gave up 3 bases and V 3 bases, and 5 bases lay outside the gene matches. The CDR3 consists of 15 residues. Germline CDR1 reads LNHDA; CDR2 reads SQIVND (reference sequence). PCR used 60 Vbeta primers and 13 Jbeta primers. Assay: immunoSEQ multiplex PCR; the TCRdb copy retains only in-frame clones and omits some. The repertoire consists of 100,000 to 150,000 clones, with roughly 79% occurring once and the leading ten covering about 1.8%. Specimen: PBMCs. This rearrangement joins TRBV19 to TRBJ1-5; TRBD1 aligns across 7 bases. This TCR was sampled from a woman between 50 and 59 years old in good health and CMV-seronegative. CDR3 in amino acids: CASSIEGAFNQPQHF. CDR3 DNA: TGTGCCAGTAGTATTGAGGGGGCCTTCAATCAGCCCCAGCATTTT.